The entry below gives a single T cell receptor (beta chain) sequence along with its context. Its antigen is currently unknown. These data are taken from a study of T cell repertoires in cytomegalovirus infection. Looking at the study overall: CMV epitopes in the study were HLA-C-restricted (recently identified) and HLA-B-restricted (well studied). Public TCR beta signature analysis indicated the presence of both CMV infection and matching HLA type.

Study-wide results and caveats: Predominance within the ex vivo response was attributable to HLA-C-restricted CMV-specific TCR beta clonotypes. Public TCR beta family frequency separated CMV-and-HLA carriers, including in an independent cohort.

TCRdb passed the reads through MiXCR, listing each CDR3 protein once. The sample includes a few hundred thousand distinct CDR3 sequences, almost 40% seen only once; the top ten take 40% to 60%. CDR3 length: 15 amino acids. The V gene's germline CDR1 is SGHVS and CDR2 FNYEAQ. Trimming took 5 bases from V and 3 from J; bases not matched to a gene: 9. The TCR originated in a human donor in good health (CMV status not recorded). Some clones in this sample may be carry-over from other donors' samples. The V and J genes are TRBV7-6 and TRBJ2-7, with 8 positions matching TRBD2. Specimen: cultured PBMCs, collected from culture after CMV antigen stimulation. CDR3 region: CASSRAVAGRYEQYF. CDR3 DNA sequence: TGTGCCAGCAGCCGCGCAGTAGCGGGGCGCTACGAGCAGTACTTC.